There are many counts of the clone carrying this TCR beta chain. TCRdb redid the calling of the PCR reads with MiXCR, one entry per CDR3 protein. This sample has about 640,000 distinct CDR3 sequences; approximately 20% occur once, and the top ten carry roughly 0.85%. This entry belongs to a study of molecular identifiers for immune sequencing clone quantification. The germline CDR1 and CDR2 sequences are SGDLS and YYNGEE. Trimming pared 4 bases from V and 5 bases from J, leaving 16 bases between. CDR3 length: 14 amino acids. The receptor comes from a human donor in good health. Some libraries in this study had Jurkat cell RNA spiked in. Sequencing input: naive CD8+ T cells from blood, with Jurkat cell RNA spiked in. Subset specified: FACS-sorted CD8+CD4-CCR7+CD45RA+ naive T cells. The chain uses TRBV9 and TRBJ2-7, with D possibly TRBD2 on 6 matching bases. CDR3 residues: CASSPSWRGNEQYF. Written as DNA, the CDR3 is TGTGCCAGCAGCCCCTCGTGGCGGGGAAACGAGCAGTACTTC.